Each of the 21 T cell receptor beta chains below was sequenced from the same sample in a study of blood T cells in healthy people across ages. The use of a sample-barcoded 5' primer and a J-beta primer mix characterized a second PCR of roughly 6 to 11 cycles. Each CDR3 protein gets one entry after TCRdb re-called the 5' RACE reads with MiXCR. Here the sample spans about 1.6 million distinct CDR3 sequences, roughly 32% being singletons. Sequenced material: blood. The receptor set was obtained from a young woman in good health.

Ten or more counts support this clonotype. This sequence joins TRBV4-1 and TRBJ2-7, with D possibly being TRBD2 (5 bases). Germline lookup yields CDR1 MGHRA and CDR2 YSYEKL. The CDR3 is 13 residues long. Trimming took 1 base from V and 3 from J, leaving 7 bases between them. As DNA, the CDR3 is TGCGCCAGCAGCCAAGGAGGGTTCTACGAGCAGTACTTC. It is translated as CASSQGGFYEQYF.

This clonotype was counted only a few times. This chain joins TRBV29-1 and TRBJ2-3; TRBD2 might be the D (7 bases). The V end was cut by 5 bases, the J end by 6 bases, with 18 bases between. CDR3 length: 14 amino acids. The germline CDR1 and CDR2 sequences are SQVTM and ANQGSEA. Here the CDR3 reads CSVPAGGQGDTQYF. The CDR3 bases are TGCAGCGTTCCGGCCGGGGGGCAGGGGGATACGCAGTATTTT.

To note about this clonotype: Just one base apart from a much larger clone, this may be a read error. V is TRBV4-1 and J is TRBJ2-7; D may be TRBD2 (5 bases). The CDR3 spans 16 residues. The ends were cut back, 4 bases at V and 0 bases at J, with 16 bases in the middle. Looked up from germline, CDR1 is MGHRA and CDR2 is YSYEKL. The CDR3 DNA reads as TGCGCCAGCAGCCTAGAGGGCACCGAGAGCTCCTACGAGCAGTACTTC. Translating it yields CASSLEGTESSYEQYF.

The rearrangement joins TRBV18 to TRBJ2-1, with D possibly matching TRBD2 (6 bases). CDR1 is KGHSH, CDR2 LQKENI, per germline. The CDR3 sequence is 12 residues long. V dropped 6 bases and J dropped 9 bases, with 12 bases sitting between them. The CDR3 nucleotides are TGTGCCAGCTCGCGCTGGGACTCTGAGCAGTTCTTC. Its translation is CASSRWDSEQFF.

The sample holds a few counts of this clonotype. The chain recombines TRBV4-1 with TRBJ1-5; 9 nucleotides agree with TRBD1. Germline V gene sequence: CDR1 MGHRA, CDR2 YSYEKL. The J segment lost 7 bases and the V segment lost 1 base, leaving 5 bases of the junction unmatched. The CDR3 sequence is 15 residues long. The CDR3 DNA is TGCGCCAGCAGCCAAGTAACAGGGGGCATCCAGCCCCAGCATTTT. Translation gives CASSQVTGGIQPQHF.

CDR3 amino acids: CASSTYPQSSADTQYF. DNA of the CDR3: TGTGCCAGCAGCACCTACCCCCAAAGTAGCGCAGATACGCAGTATTTT. The V gene is TRBV6-6, the J gene TRBJ2-3; tentative D call: TRBD2 (5 bases). Germline V lookup: CDR1 MNHNY, CDR2 SVGAGI (reference sequence). The CDR3 extends over 16 amino acids. The V and J ends lost 6 bases and 4 bases respectively, with 20 bases between them.

Comment on this clonotype: The junction and the germline gene differ at one end; a read error may be behind it. The chain couples TRBV24-1 to TRBJ2-1; maybe TRBD2 (5 bases). Germline loops: CDR1 KGHDR, CDR2 SFDVKD. The CDR3 loop spans 14 amino acids. The chain's CDR3 is CASSDTGVYGEQFF. The CDR3 DNA reads as TGTGCCTCCAGTGATACCGGGGTTTACGGGGAGCAGTTCTTC.

This clonotype was counted between two and nine times. The chain is built from TRBV7-3 and TRBJ2-3, with TRBD2 matching 8 bases. The CDR3 has 15 amino acids. Germline values: CDR1 SGHTA, CDR2 FQGTGA. The trim removed 4 bases at V and 3 bases at J, leaving 6 bases unmatched. The CDR3 spells CASSSVASGTDTQYF. CDR3 coding DNA: TGTGCCAGCAGCTCGGTCGCTAGCGGGACAGATACGCAGTATTTT. Filled out from reference TRBV7-3 and TRBJ2-3, the complete variable domain reads GAGVSQTPSNKVTEKGKYVELRCDPISGHTALYWYRQSLGQGPEFLIYFQGTGAADDSGLPNDRFFAVRPEGSVSTLKIQRTERGDSAVYLCASSSVASGTDTQYFGPGTRLTVL.

This chain uses TRBV6-4 with TRBJ2-3; D is unresolved. Germline V gene data show CDR1 as MRHNA and CDR2 as SNTAGT. V was pared by 5 bases and J by 0 bases, with 9 bases between. The CDR3 runs to 14 residues. CDR3 residues: CASSFTDSTDTQYF. The CDR3 region has the DNA TGTGCCAGCAGTTTCACAGATAGCACAGATACGCAGTATTTT.

In this sample, this clonotype turned up a few times. V and J are TRBV2 and TRBJ2-3; D perhaps matches TRBD1 (6 bases). The V gene's germline CDR1 is SNHLY and CDR2 FYNNEI. V was pared by 8 bases and J by 2 bases, with 26 bases between. CDR3 length: 18 residues. The DNA of the CDR3 is TGTGCCAGCGGCTTTCCAACCCTTCGGGACATCGACACAGATACGCAGTATTTT. Its protein is CASGFPTLRDIDTDTQYF. The whole variable domain, remainder taken from reference TRBV2 and TRBJ2-3, is EPEVTQTPSHQVTQMGQEVILRCVPISNHLYFYWYRQILGQKVEFLVSFYNNEISEKSEIFDDQFSVERPDGSNFTLKIRSTKLEDSAMYFCASGFPTLRDIDTDTQYFGPGTRLTVL.

V usage is TRBV12-3 or TRBV12-4 and J usage is TRBJ1-1, with D possibly being TRBD1 (6 bases). V was pared by 5 bases and J by 8 bases, with 18 bases between. The CDR3 runs 14 residues. Here the CDR3 DNA reads TGTGCCAGCAGTAACAGGGAAAAGGGGGGCGAAGCTTTCTTT. Translating it yields CASSNREKGGEAFF.

In DNA form, the CDR3 reads TGTGCCACCGTTACAGGGATCTATGGCTACACCTTC. It specifies CATVTGIYGYTF. The chain carries TRBV28 and TRBJ1-2; a possible D gene is TRBD1 (6 bases). This CDR3 contains 12 residues. Per germline, CDR1 MDHEN and CDR2 SYDVKM. V was cut by 10 bases and J by 4 bases, with 13 bases left in between.

V is TRBV24-1 and J is TRBJ2-1, with 8 bases identical to TRBD1. CDR3 length equals 18 residues. The germline CDR1 and CDR2 sequences are KGHDR and SFDVKD. The junction had 15 bases not matched to a gene; V was cut back by 9 bases and J by 0 bases. The CDR3 bases are TGTGCCACCTGGGGTGCAGGGGGCCCCCAAAGCTCCTACAATGAGCAGTTCTTC. Its protein is CATWGAGGPQSSYNEQFF.

The chain couples TRBV6-1 to TRBJ2-7; D ambiguous. Germline loops: CDR1 MNHNS, CDR2 SASEGT. V dropped 6 bases and J dropped 4 bases, with 16 bases sitting between them. The CDR3 contains 14 residues. DNA for the CDR3: TGTGCCAGCAGGGATGACGGTCGTGGGTACGAGCAGTACTTC. The encoded protein is CASRDDGRGYEQYF.

Comment on this clonotype: The junction departs from germline at one end; a sequencing error may be responsible. The chain couples TRBV7-9 to TRBJ2-3; D is ambiguous. The CDR3 has 13 amino acids. CDR1 and CDR2 (germline): SEHNR, FQNEAQ (reference sequence). This CDR3 is CACSLVEADTQYF. CDR3 sequence (DNA): TGTGCCTGCAGCTTAGTCGAGGCAGATACGCAGTATTTT.

This clonotype occurred many times. The chain uses TRBV3-1 and TRBJ2-7; TRBD1 agrees at 10 bases. The CDR3 length is 15 residues. CDR1 LGHDT and CDR2 YNNKEL come from the germline V gene (reference sequence). The V segment lost 1 base and the J segment 3 bases; nucleotides outside the gene matches: 3. CDR3 region: CASSQVGTGVYEQYF. CDR3 nucleotides: TGTGCCAGCAGCCAAGTGGGGACAGGGGTCTACGAGCAGTACTTC.

The chain recombines TRBV7-6 with TRBJ2-7; the match to TRBD1 covers 9 bases. This CDR3 spans 19 amino acids. Per the germline V gene, CDR1 is SGHVS and CDR2 is FNYEAQ. Trimming took 5 bases from V and 3 from J; bases not matched to a gene: 20. The CDR3 nucleotides are TGTGCCAGCAGCGAAGTAATACCGACCGGGACAGGGATGATCTACGAGCAGTACTTC. Its translation is CASSEVIPTGTGMIYEQYF.

This clonotype was observed a few times. The chain has TRBV27 and TRBJ2-6; 7 bases map to TRBD1. V lost 7 bases to trimming and J lost 0 bases; unmatched junction nucleotides: 12. Germline V gene data show CDR1 as MNHEY and CDR2 as SMNVEV (reference sequence). The length of the CDR3 is 18 residues. The CDR3: CASKQRTGHLSGANVLTF. CDR3 bases: TGTGCCAGCAAACAAAGGACAGGCCACCTCTCTGGGGCCAACGTCCTGACTTTC.

This clonotype was observed a few times. The chain has TRBV20-1 and TRBJ1-2; weak D call: TRBD1 (6 bases). V was cut by 4 bases and J by 4 bases, with 10 bases left in between. Germline CDR1 and CDR2: DFQATT and SNEGSKA (reference sequence). This CDR3 region has 12 residues. The CDR3 nucleotides are TGCAGTGCTAACCGGGACACCTATGGCTACACCTTC. Translating gives CSANRDTYGYTF.

This CDR3 reads CASSWDRGFTEAFF. The CDR3, as DNA: TGTGCCAGCAGCTGGGACAGGGGATTTACTGAAGCTTTCTTT. The chain recombines TRBV5-5 with TRBJ1-1; 10 positions match TRBD1. J gave up 5 bases and V 3 bases, and 4 bases lay outside the gene matches. CDR1 is SGHKS and CDR2 is YYEKEE in the germline V gene (reference sequence). The CDR3 is made up of 14 amino acids.

The CDR3, as DNA: TGTGCCAGCAGTTCCTGGGGTAGCGGGAGTAGCACAGATACGCAGTATTTT. Its translation: CASSSWGSGSSTDTQYF. This chain joins TRBV27 and TRBJ2-3; 9 bases align to TRBD2. Germline V gene data show CDR1 as MNHEY and CDR2 as SMNVEV (reference sequence). This CDR3 has 17 residues. V was clipped by 4 bases and J by 0 bases; unmatched bases: 8.